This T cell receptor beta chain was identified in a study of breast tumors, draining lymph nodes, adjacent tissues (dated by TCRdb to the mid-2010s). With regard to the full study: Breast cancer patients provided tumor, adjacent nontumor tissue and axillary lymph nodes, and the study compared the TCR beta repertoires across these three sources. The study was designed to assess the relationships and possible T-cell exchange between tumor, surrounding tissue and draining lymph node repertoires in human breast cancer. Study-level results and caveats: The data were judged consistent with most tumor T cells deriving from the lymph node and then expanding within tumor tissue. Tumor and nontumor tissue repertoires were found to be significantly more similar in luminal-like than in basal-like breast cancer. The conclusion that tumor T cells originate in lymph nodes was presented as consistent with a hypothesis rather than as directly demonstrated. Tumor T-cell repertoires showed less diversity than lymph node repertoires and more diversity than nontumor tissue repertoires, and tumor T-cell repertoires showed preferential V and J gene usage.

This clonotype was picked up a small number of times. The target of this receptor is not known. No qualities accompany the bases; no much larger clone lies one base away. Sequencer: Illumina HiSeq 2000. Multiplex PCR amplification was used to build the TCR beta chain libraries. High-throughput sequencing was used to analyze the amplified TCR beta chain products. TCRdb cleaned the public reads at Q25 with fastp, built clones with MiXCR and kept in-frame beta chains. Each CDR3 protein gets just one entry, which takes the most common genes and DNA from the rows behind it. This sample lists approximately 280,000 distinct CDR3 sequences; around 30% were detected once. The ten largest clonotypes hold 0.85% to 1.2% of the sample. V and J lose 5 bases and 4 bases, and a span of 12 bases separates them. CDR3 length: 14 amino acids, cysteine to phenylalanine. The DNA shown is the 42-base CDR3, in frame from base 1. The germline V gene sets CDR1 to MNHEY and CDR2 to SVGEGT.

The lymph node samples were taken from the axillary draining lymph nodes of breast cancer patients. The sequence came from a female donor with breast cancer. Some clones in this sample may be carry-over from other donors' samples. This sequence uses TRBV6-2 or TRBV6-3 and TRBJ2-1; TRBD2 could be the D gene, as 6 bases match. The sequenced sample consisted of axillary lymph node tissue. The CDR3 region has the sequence CASSILAAYNEQFF. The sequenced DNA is TGTGCCAGCAGTATTTTAGCGGCTTACAATGAGCAGTTCTTC.